This T cell receptor (beta chain) was obtained from a study of T cell changes during pregnancy in multiple sclerosis. The germline V gene has CDR1 SGHAT and CDR2 FQNNGV. Trimming stripped 2 bases from V and 2 bases from J, with 13 bases between. This CDR3 comprises 15 residues. Using immunoSEQ multiplex PCR, the repertoire was profiled, and TCRdb retains in-frame clones only, with some absent. The sample includes tens of thousands of clones, approximately 90% of them seen just once. The receptor's source is a female donor in good health, enrolled as a control in a pregnancy study. The input for sequencing was CD4+ T cells from peripheral blood mononuclear cells, taken after pregnancy. V and J are TRBV11-2 and TRBJ2-7; D uncertain. CDR3 sequence reads: CASSLRRLAPYEQYF. Here the CDR3 DNA reads TGTGCCAGCAGCTTACGAAGACTTGCGCCCTACGAGCAGTACTTC.